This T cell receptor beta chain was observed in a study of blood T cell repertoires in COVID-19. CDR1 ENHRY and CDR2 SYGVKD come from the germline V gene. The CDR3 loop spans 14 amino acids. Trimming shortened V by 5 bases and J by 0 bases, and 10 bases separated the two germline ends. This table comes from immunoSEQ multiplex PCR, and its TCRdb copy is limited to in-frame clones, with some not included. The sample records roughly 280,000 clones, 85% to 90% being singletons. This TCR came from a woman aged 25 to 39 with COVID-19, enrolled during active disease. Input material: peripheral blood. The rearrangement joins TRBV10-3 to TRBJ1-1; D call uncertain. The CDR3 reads CAISSGGMNTEAFF. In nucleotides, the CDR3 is TGTGCCATCAGTTCGGGAGGCATGAACACTGAAGCTTTCTTT.